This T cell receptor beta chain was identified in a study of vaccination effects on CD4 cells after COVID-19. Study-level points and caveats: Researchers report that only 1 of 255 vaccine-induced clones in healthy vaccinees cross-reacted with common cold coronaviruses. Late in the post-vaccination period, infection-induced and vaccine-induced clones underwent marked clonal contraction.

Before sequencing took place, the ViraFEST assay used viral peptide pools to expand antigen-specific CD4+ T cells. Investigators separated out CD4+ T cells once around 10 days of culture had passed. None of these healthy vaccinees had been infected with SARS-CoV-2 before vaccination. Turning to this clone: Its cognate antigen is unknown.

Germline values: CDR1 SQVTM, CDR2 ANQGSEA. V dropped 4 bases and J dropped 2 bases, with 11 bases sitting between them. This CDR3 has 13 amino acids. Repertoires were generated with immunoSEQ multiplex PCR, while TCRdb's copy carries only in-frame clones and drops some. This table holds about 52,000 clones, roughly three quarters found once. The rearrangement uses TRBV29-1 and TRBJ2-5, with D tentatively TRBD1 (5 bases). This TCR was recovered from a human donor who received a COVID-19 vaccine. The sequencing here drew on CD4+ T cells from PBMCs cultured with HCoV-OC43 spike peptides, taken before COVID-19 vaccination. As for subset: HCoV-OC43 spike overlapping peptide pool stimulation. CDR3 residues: CSVGGRAQETQYF. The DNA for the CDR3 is TGCAGCGTTGGAGGCAGGGCACAAGAGACCCAGTACTTC.